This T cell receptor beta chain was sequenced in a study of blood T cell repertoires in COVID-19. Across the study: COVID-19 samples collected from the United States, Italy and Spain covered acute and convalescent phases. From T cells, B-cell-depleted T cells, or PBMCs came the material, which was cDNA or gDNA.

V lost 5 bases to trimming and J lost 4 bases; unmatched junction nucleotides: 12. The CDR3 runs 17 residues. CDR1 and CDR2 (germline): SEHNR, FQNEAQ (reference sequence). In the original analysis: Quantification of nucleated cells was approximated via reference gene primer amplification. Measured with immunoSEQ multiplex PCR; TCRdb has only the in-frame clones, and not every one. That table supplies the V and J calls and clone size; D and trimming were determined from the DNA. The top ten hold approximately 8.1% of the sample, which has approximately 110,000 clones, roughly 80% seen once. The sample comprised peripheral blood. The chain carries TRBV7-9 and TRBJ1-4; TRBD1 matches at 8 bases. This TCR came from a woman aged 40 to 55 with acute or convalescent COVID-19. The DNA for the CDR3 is TGTGCCAGCAGCCGAAGGAGCGGGACAGGACTTAATGAAAAACTGTTTTTT. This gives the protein CASSRRSGTGLNEKLFF.